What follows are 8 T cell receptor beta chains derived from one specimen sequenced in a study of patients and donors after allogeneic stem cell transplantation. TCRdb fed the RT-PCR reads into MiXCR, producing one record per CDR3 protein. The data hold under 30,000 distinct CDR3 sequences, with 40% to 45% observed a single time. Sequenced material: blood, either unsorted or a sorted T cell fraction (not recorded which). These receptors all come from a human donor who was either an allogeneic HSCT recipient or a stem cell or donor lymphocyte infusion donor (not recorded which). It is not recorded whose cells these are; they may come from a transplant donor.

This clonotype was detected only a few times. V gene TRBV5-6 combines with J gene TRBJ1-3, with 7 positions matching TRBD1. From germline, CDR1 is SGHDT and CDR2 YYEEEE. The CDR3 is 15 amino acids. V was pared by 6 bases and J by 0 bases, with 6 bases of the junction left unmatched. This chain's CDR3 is CASNWGQSSGNTIYF. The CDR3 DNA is TGTGCCAGCAATTGGGGACAGAGCTCTGGAAACACCATATATTTT.

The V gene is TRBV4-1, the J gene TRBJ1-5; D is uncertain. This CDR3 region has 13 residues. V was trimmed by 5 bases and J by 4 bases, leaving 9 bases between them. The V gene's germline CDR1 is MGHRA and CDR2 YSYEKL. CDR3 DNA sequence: TGCGCCAGCAGCTTCGGCTTTAATCAGCCCCAGCATTTT. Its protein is CASSFGFNQPQHF.

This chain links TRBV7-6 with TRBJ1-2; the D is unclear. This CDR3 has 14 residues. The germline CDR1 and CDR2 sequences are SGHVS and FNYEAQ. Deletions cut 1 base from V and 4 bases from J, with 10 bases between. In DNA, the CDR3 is TGTGCCAGCAGCTTAGGCCGTCGGGGCTATGGCTACACCTTC. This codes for CASSLGRRGYGYTF.

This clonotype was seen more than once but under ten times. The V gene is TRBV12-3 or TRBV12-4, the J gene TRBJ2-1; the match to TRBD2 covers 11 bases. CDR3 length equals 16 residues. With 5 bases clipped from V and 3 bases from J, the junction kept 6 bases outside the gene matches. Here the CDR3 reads CASSTRTSGLYNEQFF. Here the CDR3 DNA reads TGTGCCAGCAGTACCCGGACTAGCGGGCTCTACAATGAGCAGTTCTTC.

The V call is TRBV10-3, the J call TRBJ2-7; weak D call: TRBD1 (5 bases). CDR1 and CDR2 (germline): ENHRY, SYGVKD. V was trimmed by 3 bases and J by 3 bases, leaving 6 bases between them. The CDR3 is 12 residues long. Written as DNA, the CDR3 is TGTGCCATCAGTGAAGGGGTCTACGAGCAGTACTTC. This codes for CAISEGVYEQYF.

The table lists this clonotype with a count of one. CDR3 sequence reads: CSALTGLAENTGELFF. CDR3 in DNA: TGCAGTGCTCTTACAGGACTAGCGGAGAACACCGGGGAGCTGTTTTTT. V and J are TRBV20-1 and TRBJ2-2, with TRBD2 matching 10 bases. CDR1 is DFQATT and CDR2 is SNEGSKA in the germline V gene (reference sequence). V lost 5 bases and J lost 1; bases outside the gene matches: 7. CDR3 length: 16 residues.

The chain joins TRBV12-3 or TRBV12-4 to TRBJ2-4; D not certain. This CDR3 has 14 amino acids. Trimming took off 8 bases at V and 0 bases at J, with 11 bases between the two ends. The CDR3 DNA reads TGTGCCAGCGTAGGCGGAACAGCCAAAAACATTCAGTACTTC. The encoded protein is CASVGGTAKNIQYF.

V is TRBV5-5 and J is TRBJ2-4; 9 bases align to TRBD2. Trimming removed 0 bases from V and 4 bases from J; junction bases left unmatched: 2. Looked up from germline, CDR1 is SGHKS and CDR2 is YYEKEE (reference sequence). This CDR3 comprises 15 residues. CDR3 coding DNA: TGTGCCAGCAGCTTGGGCCTAGCGGGGAAAAACATTCAGTACTTC. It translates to CASSLGLAGKNIQYF.